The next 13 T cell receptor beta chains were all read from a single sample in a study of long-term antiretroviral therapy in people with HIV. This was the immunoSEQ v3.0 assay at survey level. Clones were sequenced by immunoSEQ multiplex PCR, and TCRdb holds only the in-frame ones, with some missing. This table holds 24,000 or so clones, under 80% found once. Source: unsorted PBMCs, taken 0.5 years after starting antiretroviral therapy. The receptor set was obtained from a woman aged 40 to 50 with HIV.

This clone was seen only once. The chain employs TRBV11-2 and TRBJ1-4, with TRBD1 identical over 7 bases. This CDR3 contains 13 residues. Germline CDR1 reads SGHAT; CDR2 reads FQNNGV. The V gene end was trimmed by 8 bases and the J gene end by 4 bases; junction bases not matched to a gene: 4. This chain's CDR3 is CASGDSYNEKLFF. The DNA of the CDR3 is TGTGCCAGCGGGGACAGCTATAATGAAAAACTGTTTTTT.

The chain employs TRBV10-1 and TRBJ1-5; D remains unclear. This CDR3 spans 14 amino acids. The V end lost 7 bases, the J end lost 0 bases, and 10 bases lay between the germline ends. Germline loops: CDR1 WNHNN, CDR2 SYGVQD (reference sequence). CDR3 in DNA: TGCGCCAGCATCCCGGCGGATAGCAATCAGCCCCAGCATTTT. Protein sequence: CASIPADSNQPQHF.

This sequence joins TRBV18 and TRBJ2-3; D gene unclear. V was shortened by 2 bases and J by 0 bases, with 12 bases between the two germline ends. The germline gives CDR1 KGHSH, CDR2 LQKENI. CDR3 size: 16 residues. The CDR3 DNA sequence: TGTGCCAGCTCACCAAGCAGTCTCACTAGCACAGATACGCAGTATTTT. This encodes CASSPSSLTSTDTQYF.

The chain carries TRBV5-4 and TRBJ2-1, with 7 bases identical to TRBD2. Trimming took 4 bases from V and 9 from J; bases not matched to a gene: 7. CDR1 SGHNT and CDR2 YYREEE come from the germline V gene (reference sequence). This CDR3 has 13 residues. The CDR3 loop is CASSGTSEGEQFF. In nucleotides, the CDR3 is TGTGCCAGCAGCGGAACTAGCGAGGGTGAGCAGTTCTTC.

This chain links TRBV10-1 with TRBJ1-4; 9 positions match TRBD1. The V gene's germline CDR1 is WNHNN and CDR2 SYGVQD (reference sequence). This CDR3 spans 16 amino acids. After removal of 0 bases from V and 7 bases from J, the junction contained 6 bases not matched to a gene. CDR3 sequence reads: CASSESTGTGIEKLFF. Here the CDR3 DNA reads TGCGCCAGCAGTGAGTCGACTGGGACAGGGATTGAAAAACTGTTTTTT.

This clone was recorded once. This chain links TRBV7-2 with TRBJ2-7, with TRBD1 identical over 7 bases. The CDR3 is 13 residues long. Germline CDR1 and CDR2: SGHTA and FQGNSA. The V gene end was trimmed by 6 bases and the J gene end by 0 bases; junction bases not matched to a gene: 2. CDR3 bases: TGTGCCAGCAGGAGACAGGGCTCCTACGAGCAGTACTTC. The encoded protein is CASRRQGSYEQYF.

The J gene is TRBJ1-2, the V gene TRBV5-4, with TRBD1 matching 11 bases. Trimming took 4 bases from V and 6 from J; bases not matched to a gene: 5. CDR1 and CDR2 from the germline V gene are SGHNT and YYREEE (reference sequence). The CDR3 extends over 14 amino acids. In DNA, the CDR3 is TGTGCCAGCAGCCTGGACAGGGGGCTGGATGGCTACACCTTC. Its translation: CASSLDRGLDGYTF.

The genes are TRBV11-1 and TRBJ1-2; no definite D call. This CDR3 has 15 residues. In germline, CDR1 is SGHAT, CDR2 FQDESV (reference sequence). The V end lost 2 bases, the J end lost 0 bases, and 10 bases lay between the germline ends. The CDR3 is CASSLRRDTNYGYTF. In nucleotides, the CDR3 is TGTGCCAGCAGCTTAAGGAGAGATACTAACTATGGCTACACCTTC. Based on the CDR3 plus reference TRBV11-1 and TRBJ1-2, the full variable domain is EAEVAQSPRYKITEKSQAVAFWCDPISGHATLYWYRQILGQGPELLVQFQDESVVDDSQLPKDRFSAERLKGVDSTLKIQPAELGDSAMYLCASSLRRDTNYGYTFGSGTRLTVV.

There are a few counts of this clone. The CDR3 protein is CASRFRGGTSTEAFF. DNA for the CDR3: TGTGCCAGCAGATTCAGAGGGGGTACGAGCACTGAAGCTTTCTTT. This chain connects TRBV7-9 to TRBJ1-1; perhaps TRBD1 as D (6 bases). Germline values: CDR1 SEHNR, CDR2 FQNEAQ (reference sequence). The CDR3 spans 15 residues. Deletions cut 6 bases from V and 4 bases from J, with 18 bases between.

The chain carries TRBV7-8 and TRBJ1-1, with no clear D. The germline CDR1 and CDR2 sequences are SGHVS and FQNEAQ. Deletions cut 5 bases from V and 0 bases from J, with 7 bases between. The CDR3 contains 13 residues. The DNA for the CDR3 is TGTGCCAGCAGCCCCGGACTGAACACTGAAGCTTTCTTT. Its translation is CASSPGLNTEAFF. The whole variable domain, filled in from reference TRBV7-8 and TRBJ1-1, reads GAGVSQSPRYKVAKRGQDVALRCDPISGHVSLFWYQQALGQGPEFLTYFQNEAQLDKSGLPSDRFFAERPEGSVSTLKIQRTQQEDSAVYLCASSPGLNTEAFFGQGTRLTVV.

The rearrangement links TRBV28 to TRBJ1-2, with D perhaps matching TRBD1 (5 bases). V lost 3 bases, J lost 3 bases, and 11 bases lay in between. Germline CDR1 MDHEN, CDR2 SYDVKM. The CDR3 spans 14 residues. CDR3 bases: TGTGCCAGCAGTTTGGGACGGAGCTACTATGGCTACACCTTC. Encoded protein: CASSLGRSYYGYTF.

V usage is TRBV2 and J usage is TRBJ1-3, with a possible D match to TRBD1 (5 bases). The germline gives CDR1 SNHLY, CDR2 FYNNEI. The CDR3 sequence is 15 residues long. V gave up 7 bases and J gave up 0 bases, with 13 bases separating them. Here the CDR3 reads CASTYQGVSGNTIYF. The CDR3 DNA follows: TGTGCCAGCACGTATCAAGGGGTCTCTGGAAACACCATATATTTT.

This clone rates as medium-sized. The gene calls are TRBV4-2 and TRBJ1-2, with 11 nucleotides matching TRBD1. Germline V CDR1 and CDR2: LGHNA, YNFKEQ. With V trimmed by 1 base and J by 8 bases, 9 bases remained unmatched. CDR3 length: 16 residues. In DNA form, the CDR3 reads TGTGCCAGCAGCCAAGTGGGGATGGACAGGGGGCACGGCTACACCTTC. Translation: CASSQVGMDRGHGYTF.